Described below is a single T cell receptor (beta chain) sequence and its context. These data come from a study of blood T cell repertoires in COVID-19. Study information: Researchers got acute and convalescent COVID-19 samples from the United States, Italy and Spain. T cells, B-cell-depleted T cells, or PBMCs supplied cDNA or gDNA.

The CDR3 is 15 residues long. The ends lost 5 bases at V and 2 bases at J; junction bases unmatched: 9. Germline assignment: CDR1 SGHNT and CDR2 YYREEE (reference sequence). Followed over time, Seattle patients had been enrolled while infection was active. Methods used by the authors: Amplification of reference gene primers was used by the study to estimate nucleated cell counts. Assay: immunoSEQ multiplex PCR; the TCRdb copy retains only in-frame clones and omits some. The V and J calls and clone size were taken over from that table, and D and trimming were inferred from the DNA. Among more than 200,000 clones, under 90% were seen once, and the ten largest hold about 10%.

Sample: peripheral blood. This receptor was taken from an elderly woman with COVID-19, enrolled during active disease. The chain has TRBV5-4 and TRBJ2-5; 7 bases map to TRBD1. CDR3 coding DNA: TGTGCCAGCAGTCCTCGACAGGGTTCACAAGAGACCCAGTACTTC. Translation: CASSPRQGSQETQYF.